Below, one T cell receptor beta chain is given with its context. What it recognizes is unknown. The CDR3 is made up of 17 amino acids. The V gene lost 5 bases and the J gene lost 0 bases, with 19 bases spanning the gap. In germline, CDR1 is SNHLY, CDR2 FYNNEI. The data belong to a study of OX40 agonist ivuxolimab in advanced cancers. The wider study: Patients were treated with ivuxolimab, an agonistic anti-OX40 (CD134) antibody. Therapy given before enrollment (anti-PD-1, anti-PD-L1 or anti-CTLA-4) was allowed, and under 45% had some.

Findings and limits, study-wide: The antigen specificity of the peripheral T cells (those that were expanded) was not determined.

Only in-frame clones appear in the TCRdb table, and some are missing; sequencing was by immunoSEQ multiplex PCR. The sample has approximately 82,000 clones, roughly 90% seen once; the top ten hold 0.6% to 0.7%. Sequenced here: CD4+ or CD8+ T cells sorted from blood, sampled in a trial of the OX40 agonist ivuxolimab. The sequence was obtained from an adult with an advanced solid tumor such as melanoma, head and neck, liver or kidney cancer. The rearrangement joins TRBV2 to TRBJ1-1, with D possibly being TRBD1 (5 bases). Here the CDR3 reads CASSSQQLGALNTEAFF. The CDR3, as DNA: TGTGCCAGCAGTTCCCAACAATTAGGGGCTTTGAACACTGAAGCTTTCTTT. The complete variable domain, with remaining parts taken from reference TRBV2 and TRBJ1-1, reads EPEVTQTPSHQVTQMGQEVILRCVPISNHLYFYWYRQILGQKVEFLVSFYNNEISEKSEIFDDQFSVERPDGSNFTLKIRSTKLEDSAMYFCASSSQQLGALNTEAFFGQGTRLTVV.